This paragraph reports one T cell receptor (beta chain). The antigen is undetermined. Here immunoSEQ multiplex PCR was the method, and the copy in TCRdb shows in-frame clones only, minus some. Of about 200,000 clones in the sample, around nine tenths were seen once. These data are taken from a study of T cell responses to AZD1222 COVID-19 vaccine. General observations from the study: Among AZD1222 vaccinees, only 5 to 7 were seropositive at baseline.

This CDR3 region has 15 residues. The germline V gene encodes CDR1 SGHKS and CDR2 YYEKEE (reference sequence). Deletions cut 2 bases from V and 0 bases from J, with 8 bases between. This chain joins TRBV5-5 and TRBJ1-4; D is uncertain. This clonotype was sampled from an adult who received the MenACWY meningococcal vaccine as a control. Sequences were derived from peripheral blood, sampled 28 days after the second dose of the MenACWY control vaccine. The CDR3 bases are TGTGCCAGCAGCTTTACACCCGCAACTAATGAAAAACTGTTTTTT. Translated, it gives CASSFTPATNEKLFF.